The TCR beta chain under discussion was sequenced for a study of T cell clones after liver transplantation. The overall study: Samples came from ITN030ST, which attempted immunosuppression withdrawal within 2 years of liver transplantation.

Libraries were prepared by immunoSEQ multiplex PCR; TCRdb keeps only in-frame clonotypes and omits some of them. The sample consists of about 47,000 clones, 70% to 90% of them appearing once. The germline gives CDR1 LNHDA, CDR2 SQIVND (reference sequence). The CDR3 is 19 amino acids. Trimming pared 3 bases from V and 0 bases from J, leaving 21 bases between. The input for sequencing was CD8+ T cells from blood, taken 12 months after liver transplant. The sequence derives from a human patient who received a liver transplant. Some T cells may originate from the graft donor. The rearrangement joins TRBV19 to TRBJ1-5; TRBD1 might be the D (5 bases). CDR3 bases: TGTGCCAGTAGTATCCCGGGACTCCCCAGGAGCGATAGCAATCAGCCCCAGCATTTT. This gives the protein CASSIPGLPRSDSNQPQHF.